The rows below give T cell receptor beta chains drawn from one sample of a study of radiotherapy plus CTLA-4 blockade in lung cancer. The repertoire was sequenced with immunoSEQ multiplex PCR; TCRdb's copy has only in-frame clones and lacks some. Seen here are tens of thousands of clones, less than 85% observed once, and the top ten hold 11%. This specimen consisted of peripheral blood, obtained from a patient treated with radiotherapy plus ipilimumab. All receptors derive from a human donor with non-small cell lung cancer who had stable disease on radiotherapy plus ipilimumab. The CDR3 runs from the conserved cysteine through the conserved F or W. D genes are given only for firm matches. Where a row states a size, it is once, few, many or the class of an expanded clone; other rows omit it.

D gene,clone size,J gene,V gene,CDR3 DNA,CDR3 protein
.,.,TRBJ1-3,TRBV10-3,TGTGCCATCAGTGGGAGTGCTGGAAACACCATATATTTT,CAISGSAGNTIYF
.,.,TRBJ1-1,TRBV4-1,TGCGCCAGCAGCCAAGATAATCGGGGAAACACTGAAGCTTTCTTT,CASSQDNRGNTEAFF
.,few,TRBJ1-3,TRBV6-1,TGTGCCAGCAGCCCGACAGGAGTATCTGGAAACACCATATATTTT,CASSPTGVSGNTIYF
.,once,TRBJ2-5,TRBV12-5,TGTGCTAGTGGTTTAGGGCTCAGGGATGGGGAGACCCAGTACTTC,CASGLGLRDGETQYF
.,.,TRBJ1-2,TRBV5-6,TGTGCCAGCAGCTTGGCAGGGACTAATGGCTACACCTTC,CASSLAGTNGYTF
.,.,TRBJ1-2,TRBV18,TGTGCCAGCTCTCCGAGCCGGGCGTCCCTTCACTATGGCTACACCTTC,CASSPSRASLHYGYTF
.,.,TRBJ1-5,TRBV19,TGTGCCAGTAGTATTGGCCCAACGGCAAAGAGCAATCAGCCCCAGCATTTT,CASSIGPTAKSNQPQHF
TRBD1,.,TRBJ1-2,TRBV30,TGTGCCTGGAGTGTAGGGACAGGGGGCAACTATGGCTACACCTTC,CAWSVGTGGNYGYTF
.,.,TRBJ1-5,TRBV5-1,TGCGCCAGCAGCTTAACACTGGATCAGCCCCAGCATTTT,CASSLTLDQPQHF
.,.,TRBJ1-4,TRBV5-1,TGCGCCAGCAGCTTGGTCGGCAGGGGTTCAATTAATGAAAAACTGTTTTTT,CASSLVGRGSINEKLFF
.,.,TRBJ2-1,TRBV11-2,TGTGCCAGCAGATCCATAACTGGGGTGGGCCAGTTCTTC,CASRSITGVGQFF
.,.,TRBJ1-5,TRBV6-1,TGTGCCAGCATAAGAAGGGGCGGAAGCAATCAGCCCCAGCATTTT,CASIRRGGSNQPQHF
TRBD1,.,TRBJ2-6,TRBV2,TGTGCCAGCAGTAAAGGGACAGACCGCTCTGGGGCCAACGTCCTGACTTTC,CASSKGTDRSGANVLTF
TRBD1,few,TRBJ1-2,TRBV5-1,TGCGCCAGCAGCCCGGGACAGTCCTATGGCTACACCTTC,CASSPGQSYGYTF
.,.,TRBJ1-1,TRBV2,TGTGCCAGCAGAGACTGGGACACTGAAGCTTTCTTT,CASRDWDTEAFF
.,once,TRBJ1-2,TRBV29-1,TGCAGCGTGGGTGGGGACGGCCCGCATGTGAGCTACACCTTC,CSVGGDGPHVSYTF
.,.,TRBJ2-2,TRBV5-1,TGCGCCAGCAGCTTCGGGACGGCGGGGAACACCGGGGAGCTGTTTTTT,CASSFGTAGNTGELFF
.,.,TRBJ1-1,TRBV4-3,TGCGCCAGCAGCCGAACGGACCCGAGGGAATACACTGAAGCTTTCTTT,CASSRTDPREYTEAFF
.,few,TRBJ1-1,TRBV19,TGTGCCAGTAGGTACAGTAACACTGAAGCTTTCTTT,CASRYSNTEAFF
TRBD1,.,TRBJ1-1,TRBV7-9,TGTGCCAGCGAGACAGGGATGAACACTGAAGCTTTCTTT,CASETGMNTEAFF
.,.,TRBJ1-1,TRBV9,TGTGCCAGCAGCGTAGACGGGGTCAAAGGAACTGAAGCTTTCTTT,CASSVDGVKGTEAFF
TRBD1,.,TRBJ2-2,TRBV19,TGTGCCAGTAGTGTAAGCACAGGGGGTCTCTTCACCGGGGAGCTGTTTTTT,CASSVSTGGLFTGELFF
TRBD1,.,TRBJ1-4,TRBV5-1,TGCGCCAGCAGCCAACAGGGGACCATCGAAGAAAAACTGTTTTTT,CASSQQGTIEEKLFF
.,once,TRBJ1-1,TRBV14,TGTGCCAGCAGCCTGGGTTGGGGAATGAACACTGAAGCTTTCTTT,CASSLGWGMNTEAFF
.,.,TRBJ1-2,TRBV29-1,TGCAGCGTTGACATAGAGGGGGTGGGCGGCTACACCTTC,CSVDIEGVGGYTF
.,.,TRBJ1-2,TRBV7-6,TGTGCCAGCAGCTTAAACGGAAACTATGGCTACACCTTC,CASSLNGNYGYTF
TRBD1,.,TRBJ1-5,TRBV6-1,TGTGCCAGCAGCTCAGGGGGTAGCAATCAGCCCCAGCATTTT,CASSSGGSNQPQHF
.,.,TRBJ2-7,TRBV30,TGTGCCTGGAGTTCAGGGTCCTACGAGCAGTACTTC,CAWSSGSYEQYF
TRBD1,few,TRBJ1-6,TRBV11-2,TGTGCCAGCAGCTCCGGACAGGGTGCCAATTCACCCCTCCACTTT,CASSSGQGANSPLHF
.,.,TRBJ2-1,TRBV2,TGTGCCAGCAGTGAAAGGGTCGGTCCGAGGACCAATGAGCAGTTCTTC,CASSERVGPRTNEQFF